Presented here are 24 T cell receptor beta chains from one specimen sequenced in a study of T cells in Graves' hyperthyroidism and ophthalmopathy. What was amplified from RNA transcripts were TCR beta CDR3 regions. An initial round of RT-PCR targeting the TCR CDR3 relied on the HTBI primer set. TCRdb fed the multiplex PCR reads into MiXCR, producing one record per CDR3 protein. This table has a few hundred thousand distinct CDR3 sequences, more than 20% appearing once. The sequenced sample was blood. All receptors derive from a man younger than 35 with Graves' hyperthyroidism.

V is TRBV27 and J is TRBJ1-6; the D is unclear. The V gene's germline CDR1 is MNHEY and CDR2 SMNVEV (reference sequence). Trimming removed 1 base from V and 7 bases from J, with 14 bases in between. This CDR3 comprises 16 residues. The CDR3 loop is CASSLWRRGSNSPLHF. The CDR3 nucleotides read TGTGCCAGCAGTTTATGGCGGCGCGGCAGCAATTCACCCCTCCACTTT.

This clonotype was recorded many times. The chain couples TRBV6-1 to TRBJ2-7; D is unclear. The CDR3 has 11 residues. V was trimmed by 6 bases and J by 4 bases, leaving 7 bases between them. Germline V gives CDR1 MNHNS, CDR2 SASEGT. The CDR3 DNA sequence: TGTGCCAGCAGCGGCAGGTACGAGCAGTACTTC. Amino acids: CASSGRYEQYF.

This clonotype has ten or more counts. V is TRBV6-1 and J is TRBJ2-5; 8 bases map to TRBD1. Germline V gene lookup returns CDR1 MNHNS and CDR2 SASEGT. The trim removed 3 bases at V and 2 bases at J, leaving 5 bases unmatched. The CDR3 totals 15 residues. In nucleotides, the CDR3 is TGTGCCAGCAGTGAGGGACAGGCGAGTCAAGAGACCCAGTACTTC. Its protein is CASSEGQASQETQYF.

This clonotype has at least ten counts. This chain connects TRBV6-5 to TRBJ1-5; D is ambiguous. CDR1 and CDR2 (germline): MNHEY, SVGAGI. Trimming left V 2 bases short and J 5 bases short, with 10 bases between. This CDR3 has 14 amino acids. The CDR3 bases are TGTGCCAGCAGTTACCTTGGAGAAGATCAGCCCCAGCATTTT. Protein sequence: CASSYLGEDQPQHF.

In this sample, this clonotype turned up many times. V usage is TRBV2 and J usage is TRBJ2-7; D call uncertain. CDR3 size: 20 residues. Trimming cost V 0 bases and J 2 bases, with 26 bases left between them. Germline V CDR1 and CDR2: SNHLY, FYNNEI. This CDR3 reads CASSEAPVEAALKITYEQYF. CDR3 sequence (DNA): TGTGCCAGCAGTGAAGCGCCTGTTGAGGCGGCCCTAAAAATTACCTACGAGCAGTACTTC.

This sequence joins TRBV19 and TRBJ1-5, with 8 bases identical to TRBD1. Germline V gene sequence: CDR1 LNHDA, CDR2 SQIVND (reference sequence). The CDR3 length is 14 residues. The junction had 6 bases not matched to a gene; V was cut back by 3 bases and J by 8 bases. CDR3 nucleotide sequence: TGTGCCAGTAGTATCCAGGGGGCGAGGGAGCCCCAGCATTTT. Its translation: CASSIQGAREPQHF. The full variable domain, with the rest looked up from reference TRBV19 and TRBJ1-5, is DGGITQSPKYLFRKEGQNVTLSCEQNLNHDAMYWYRQDPGQGLRLIYYSQIVNDFQKGDIAEGYSVSREKKESFPLTVTSAQKNPTAFYLCASSIQGAREPQHFGDGTRLSIL.

CDR3 bases: TGTGCCAGCAGCACGGACTGGGGCAATCAGCCCCAGCATTTT. This encodes CASSTDWGNQPQHF. V gene TRBV7-2 combines with J gene TRBJ1-5; no definite D call. With 5 bases removed from V and 2 bases from J, the gap between germline ends came to 10 bases. This CDR3 has 14 residues. CDR1 and CDR2 (germline): SGHTA, FQGNSA.

This clonotype came up a few times. V usage is TRBV7-9 and J usage is TRBJ1-1; 7 positions match TRBD1. V gave up 4 bases and J gave up 0 bases; unmatched junction bases: 5. CDR3 length equals 15 residues. Germline CDR1 and CDR2: SEHNR and FQNEAQ (reference sequence). The CDR3 here is CASSSYRGMNTEAFF. Here the CDR3 DNA reads TGTGCCAGCAGCTCGTACAGGGGTATGAACACTGAAGCTTTCTTT.

The J gene is TRBJ1-6, the V gene TRBV30; D is unresolved. Trimming took off 3 bases at V and 10 bases at J, with 7 bases between the two ends. CDR3 size: 11 residues. The germline V gene has CDR1 GTSNPN and CDR2 SVGIG (reference sequence). The CDR3 region has the DNA TGTGCCTGGAGAAAAGGATCACCCCTCCACTTT. This encodes CAWRKGSPLHF.

The rearrangement links TRBV27 to TRBJ1-1, with TRBD1 matching 7 bases. Unmatched junction bases numbered 6, after V lost 5 bases and J lost 0 bases. CDR1 is MNHEY and CDR2 is SMNVEV in the germline V gene (reference sequence). The CDR3 sequence is 15 residues long. The CDR3 protein is CASSQGVGMNTEAFF. The CDR3 nucleotides are TGTGCCAGCAGTCAGGGGGTGGGGATGAACACTGAAGCTTTCTTT.

The sample holds many counts of this clonotype. The CDR3 reads CASGRESNTGELFF. The CDR3 bases are TGTGCCAGCGGGCGAGAATCGAACACCGGGGAGCTGTTTTTT. V usage is TRBV2 and J usage is TRBJ2-2; D call uncertain. This CDR3 is built from 14 residues. V dropped 8 bases and J dropped 0 bases, with 10 bases sitting between them. CDR1 is SNHLY, CDR2 FYNNEI, per germline.

V and J are TRBV28 and TRBJ2-7; D is undetermined. The CDR3 totals 13 residues. The V gene lost 1 base and the J gene lost 3 bases, with 7 bases spanning the gap. Germline assignment: CDR1 MDHEN and CDR2 SYDVKM. CDR3 bases: TGTGCCAGCAGTTTATCGCGGATCTACGAGCAGTACTTC. Translated: CASSLSRIYEQYF.

This clonotype was counted ten times or more. CDR3 sequence (DNA): TGTGCCAGCAGCTTCTTTAGTACCGGGGAGCTGTTTTTT. Its protein product is CASSFFSTGELFF. The chain uses TRBV6-1 and TRBJ2-2; D unresolved. The CDR3 covers 13 residues. CDR1 and CDR2 from the germline V gene are MNHNS and SASEGT. V dropped 6 bases and J dropped 5 bases, with 10 bases sitting between them.

This clonotype was recorded many times. The chain uses TRBV2 and TRBJ2-5; TRBD2 matches 7 bases. Germline lookup yields CDR1 SNHLY and CDR2 FYNNEI. V was clipped by 8 bases and J by 0 bases; unmatched bases: 9. The CDR3 runs to 15 residues. Here the CDR3 DNA reads TGTGCCAGCGGAGAGGGACTACGTGACCAAGAGACCCAGTACTTC. Amino acid sequence: CASGEGLRDQETQYF.

This clonotype was counted only a few times. The chain has TRBV12-3 or TRBV12-4 and TRBJ1-1, with a weak D call TRBD1 (6 bases). The CDR3 extends over 11 amino acids. V was pared by 8 bases and J by 11 bases, with 15 bases between. The CDR3 protein is CASGGGARAFF. CDR3 bases: TGTGCCAGCGGGGGGGGGGCGAGGGCTTTCTTT.

At least ten counts were recorded for this clonotype. This chain links TRBV29-1 with TRBJ1-2; D perhaps matches TRBD1 (5 bases). This CDR3 region has 13 residues. Between the trimmed V and J ends, which lost 4 bases and 3 bases, there was a span of 12 bases. Germline CDR1 reads SQVTM; CDR2 reads ANQGSEA. CDR3 region: CSVGLGADYGYTF. The CDR3 nucleotides read TGCAGCGTTGGCCTAGGGGCTGACTATGGCTACACCTTC. Complete variable domain (other parts from reference TRBV29-1 and TRBJ1-2): SAVISQKPSRDICQRGTSLTIQCQVDSQVTMMFWYRQQPGQSLTLIATANQGSEATYESGFVIDKFPISRPNLTFSTLTVSNMSPEDSSIYLCSVGLGADYGYTFGSGTRLTVV.

The chain combines TRBV12-3 or TRBV12-4 with TRBJ2-5; 8 nucleotides match TRBD2. This CDR3 is built from 16 residues. V gave up 0 bases and J gave up 2 bases; unmatched junction bases: 5. CDR3 in amino acids: CASSLAGASGQETQYF. The DNA of the CDR3 is TGTGCCAGCAGTTTAGCGGGGGCTAGCGGGCAAGAGACCCAGTACTTC.

With respect to this clonotype: This may stem from a read error, because a much larger clone lies one nucleotide away. Lacking the conserved final phenylalanine or tryptophan, this CDR3 likely reflects a read error. The chain combines TRBV11-2 with TRBJ1-1, with D possibly matching TRBD1 (6 bases). The V and J ends lost 0 bases and 1 base respectively, with 21 bases between them. CDR1 SGHAT and CDR2 FQNNGV come from the germline V gene. This CDR3 comprises 19 residues. CDR3 loop: CASSLDAVDKGVPNTEAFS. CDR3 DNA sequence: TGTGCCAGCAGCTTAGATGCGGTAGACAAGGGGGTTCCGAACACTGAAGCTTTCTCT.

The chain carries TRBV28 and TRBJ2-6; 8 bases fit TRBD2. V lost 6 bases and J lost 0; bases outside the gene matches: 10. Germline CDR1 and CDR2: MDHEN and SYDVKM. There are 18 residues in the CDR3. CDR3 in DNA: TGTGCCAGCAGCTCTCCCGGGGGGGGTATCTCTGGGGCCAACGTCCTGACTTTC. Translated: CASSSPGGGISGANVLTF.

The chain couples TRBV6-1 to TRBJ1-3; 9 bases fit TRBD1. The length of the CDR3 is 15 residues. The V gene end was trimmed by 4 bases and the J gene end by 4 bases; junction bases not matched to a gene: 5. CDR1 and CDR2 (germline): MNHNS, SASEGT. As DNA, the CDR3 is TGTGCCAGCAGTGGGGACAGGGTGGGAGGAAACACCATATATTTT. It specifies CASSGDRVGGNTIYF.

With regard to this clonotype: A much bigger clone sits one base away, suggesting this may be a read error. The chain employs TRBV30 and TRBJ2-7, with a weak D call TRBD1 (6 bases). Germline V gene data show CDR1 as GTSNPN and CDR2 as SVGIG (reference sequence). The CDR3 loop spans 13 amino acids. V was shortened by 2 bases and J by 9 bases, with 17 bases between the two germline ends. The CDR3 here is CAWSPDRPGTQYF. CDR3 bases: TGTGCCTGGAGTCCTGACAGGCCCGGGACGCAGTACTTC.

This clonotype was recorded many times. The gene calls are TRBV27 and TRBJ1-5; D is uncertain. V lost 4 bases and J 5 bases, leaving 9 bases between the germline ends. CDR1 and CDR2 from the germline V gene are MNHEY and SMNVEV (reference sequence). The CDR3 is 13 amino acids. CDR3 coding DNA: TGTGCCAGCAGTTCATCGGAATATCAGCCCCAGCATTTT. This gives the protein CASSSSEYQPQHF.

At least ten counts were recorded for this clonotype. The chain is built from TRBV29-1 and TRBJ1-2; 7 bases fit TRBD1. This CDR3 contains 15 residues. CDR1 and CDR2 from the germline V gene are SQVTM and ANQGSEA. V dropped 3 bases and J dropped 4; count of bases not matched to a gene: 11. The chain's CDR3 is CSVDPNRQGFYGYTF. CDR3 coding DNA: TGCAGCGTTGACCCTAACCGACAGGGCTTCTATGGCTACACCTTC. Supplemented by reference TRBV29-1 and TRBJ1-2, the full variable domain reads SAVISQKPSRDICQRGTSLTIQCQVDSQVTMMFWYRQQPGQSLTLIATANQGSEATYESGFVIDKFPISRPNLTFSTLTVSNMSPEDSSIYLCSVDPNRQGFYGYTFGSGTRLTVV.

On this clonotype itself: A much larger clone lies one base from this, so it may be a read error. This chain uses TRBV6-1 with TRBJ2-2, with 13 bases that match TRBD2. The CDR3 extends over 15 amino acids. The V gene's germline CDR1 is MNHNS and CDR2 SASEGT. CDR3 nucleotides: TGTGCCAGCAAGACTAGCGGGGGGACCACCGGGGAGCTGTGTTTT. This sequence encodes CASKTSGGTTGELCF.